This TCR beta chain derives from a study of blood T cell repertoires in COVID-19. The wider study: T cells, B-cell-depleted T cells, or PBMCs provided the cDNA or gDNA that served as material.

In the source study's methods: Counts of nucleated cells, estimated from reference gene primer amplification, were obtained. Profiling relied on immunoSEQ multiplex PCR, and the TCRdb table lists in-frame clones only, not all of them. The DNA gave D and trimming, while V, J and clone size come from that table. The data contain about 330,000 clones, under 95% of them seen just once; the ten biggest clones take up roughly 20%. Germline V gives CDR1 MGHDK, CDR2 SYGVNS. Between the trimmed V and J ends, which lost 4 bases and 4 bases, there was a span of 11 bases. The CDR3 consists of 14 residues. The study drew participants aged about 18 to 89 years from 20 to 30 US areas. Cohorts were determined from participant-reported clinical history.

The V call is TRBV25-1, the J call TRBJ1-5; D perhaps matches TRBD1 (5 bases). This clonotype was obtained from a young woman who had recovered from COVID-19. The sequencing input was PBMCs or T cells enriched from blood (not recorded which). The CDR3 coding sequence is TGTGCCAGCAGTGGATGGGGGGGGAATCAGCCCCAGCATTTT. It encodes CASSGWGGNQPQHF.